This T cell receptor beta chain was captured by sequencing in a study of early T cells in non-severe SARS-CoV-2 infection. This clonotype came up many times. Unique molecular identifiers tagged individual cDNA molecules. TCRdb analysed the 5' RACE reads with MiXCR anew, one entry per CDR3 protein. The sample has tens of thousands of distinct CDR3 sequences; about 4.9% are singletons. The V gene's germline CDR1 is SGHVS and CDR2 FNYEAQ. This CDR3 spans 15 amino acids. Trimming cost V 0 bases and J 0 bases; bases outside gene matches: 2. The rearrangement uses TRBV7-6 and TRBJ2-7; 7 nucleotides match TRBD1. The sequence came from an adult who was a healthcare worker with PCR-confirmed SARS-CoV-2 infection or an uninfected control (not recorded which). The input for sequencing was whole blood, taken at baseline. The DNA of the CDR3 is TGTGCCAGCAGCTTAGCAGGGACAGACTCCTACGAGCAGTACTTC. Translated, it gives CASSLAGTDSYEQYF.